These 4 T cell receptor beta chains originate from one sample sequenced in a study of T-cell reconstitution after alpha-beta-depleted transplantation in children. TCRbeta library preparation incorporated unique molecular identifiers. TCRdb itself ran the PCR reads through MiXCR, one entry per CDR3 protein. This table holds some 840,000 distinct CDR3 sequences, 15% to 20% found once. Specimen: PBMCs, mostly from graft donor cells, collected 360 days after TCRalphabeta/CD19-depleted stem cell transplant. The receptors come from a male patient between 5 and 17 years old who had a stem cell transplant for acute lymphoblastic leukemia, so the T cells may come from the graft donor.

This clonotype appeared a few times. The rearrangement joins TRBV4-1 to TRBJ2-1; 9 bases align to TRBD2. This CDR3 is built from 17 residues. Per germline, CDR1 MGHRA and CDR2 YSYEKL. The V gene end was trimmed by 1 base and the J gene end by 4 bases; junction bases not matched to a gene: 8. This chain's CDR3 is CASSQGGGRDKYNEQFF. The DNA for the CDR3 is TGCGCCAGCAGCCAAGGAGGCGGGAGGGATAAATACAATGAGCAGTTCTTC.

This chain joins TRBV7-9 and TRBJ2-3, with 8 bases fitting TRBD1. Germline-derived CDR1 and CDR2 are SEHNR and FQNEAQ (reference sequence). J gave up 6 bases and V 5 bases, and 10 bases lay outside the gene matches. The CDR3 contains 15 residues. Written as DNA, the CDR3 is TGTGCCAGCAGCCCCCCAGGGGGCAGGTCGGATACGCAGTATTTT. Protein product: CASSPPGGRSDTQYF.

The chain links TRBV25-1 to TRBJ2-1; perhaps TRBD1 as D (5 bases). Trimming took off 5 bases at V and 5 bases at J, with 13 bases between the two ends. Germline assignment: CDR1 MGHDK and CDR2 SYGVNS. The CDR3 sequence is 14 residues long. CDR3 in DNA: TGTGCCAGCAGTCCTCGACAGCTAAACAATGAGCAGTTCTTC. Protein product: CASSPRQLNNEQFF.

This CDR3 reads CAGALRASANSYEQYF. For the CDR3, the DNA is TGTGCCGGCGCTCTCAGGGCTAGCGCTAACTCCTACGAGCAGTACTTC. This rearrangement joins TRBV3-1 to TRBJ2-7, with D possibly matching TRBD2 (6 bases). From germline, CDR1 is LGHDT and CDR2 YNNKEL (reference sequence). V lost 11 bases to trimming and J lost 0 bases, with 23 bases between them. There are 16 residues in the CDR3.